These 20 T cell receptor beta chains originate from one sample sequenced in a study of blood T cell repertoires in COVID-19. Generated by immunoSEQ multiplex PCR, the TCRdb table keeps only in-frame clones and is missing some. The table includes over 200,000 clones, around 84% detected once. Sequencing was carried out using PBMCs or T cells enriched from blood (not recorded which). The receptors stem from a woman between 35 and 50 years old who had recovered from COVID-19.

The chain is built from TRBV19 and TRBJ1-1, with D perhaps matching TRBD1 (6 bases). V shed 4 bases and J shed 6 bases, with 21 bases lying between them. There are 16 residues in the CDR3. CDR1 LNHDA and CDR2 SQIVND come from the germline V gene (reference sequence). In DNA, the CDR3 is TGTGCCAGTAGTACACACAGGGAACGAACAAGAGCTGAAGCTTTCTTT. Its translation: CASSTHRERTRAEAFF.

This clone was detected once. The chain recombines TRBV27 with TRBJ2-2; TRBD1 aligns across 9 bases. The CDR3 spans 16 residues. V gave up 3 bases and J gave up 5 bases; unmatched junction bases: 7. Germline CDR1 MNHEY, CDR2 SMNVEV (reference sequence). This chain's CDR3 is CASSLSGTGRTGELFF. Written as DNA, the CDR3 is TGTGCCAGCAGTTTGTCCGGGACAGGGAGGACCGGGGAGCTGTTTTTT.

The chain employs TRBV7-8 and TRBJ2-1, with D tentatively TRBD2 (5 bases). CDR1 is SGHVS and CDR2 is FQNEAQ in the germline V gene. This CDR3 has 14 amino acids. V was shortened by 5 bases and J by 9 bases, with 17 bases between the two germline ends. The CDR3 is CASSISSSDGEQFF. The CDR3, as DNA: TGTGCCAGCAGCATTTCTAGCTCCGACGGTGAGCAGTTCTTC.

V is TRBV2 and J is TRBJ2-3; 10 nucleotides match TRBD2. Per germline, CDR1 SNHLY and CDR2 FYNNEI. CDR3 length: 16 amino acids. V lost 3 bases to trimming and J lost 2 bases; unmatched junction nucleotides: 5. DNA for the CDR3: TGTGCCAGCAGTGACCGAAGCGGGAGGGCCACAGATACGCAGTATTTT. It yields the protein CASSDRSGRATDTQYF.

The V and J genes are TRBV27 and TRBJ1-2; 9 bases map to TRBD1. The CDR3 runs to 14 residues. Germline values: CDR1 MNHEY, CDR2 SMNVEV (reference sequence). V lost 4 bases, J lost 2 bases, and 2 bases stayed unmatched. This chain's CDR3 is CASSSDRGNYGYTF. CDR3 bases: TGTGCCAGCAGTTCAGACAGGGGGAACTATGGCTACACCTTC.

A single count supports this clone. This same CDR3 is encoded by further DNA sequences in the sample. The rearrangement joins TRBV15 to TRBJ2-5; unclear D gene. Germline V gene data show CDR1 as LNHNV and CDR2 as YYDKDF (reference sequence). V was clipped by 0 bases and J by 5 bases, with 4 bases between them. The CDR3 is 12 residues long. CDR3 amino acids: CATSRDRETQYF. The CDR3 region has the DNA TGTGCCACCAGCAGAGATCGGGAGACCCAGTACTTC.

This chain joins TRBV5-6 and TRBJ2-1; 8 bases are shared with TRBD2. This CDR3 region has 14 residues. The V segment lost 7 bases and the J segment 4 bases; nucleotides outside the gene matches: 7. Germline V CDR1 and CDR2: SGHDT, YYEEEE. DNA of the CDR3: TGTGCCAGCGCGAGCGGGAGTGCTTACAATGAGCAGTTCTTC. Amino acids: CASASGSAYNEQFF.

This sequence joins TRBV19 and TRBJ2-5; TRBD1 matches 11 bases. Germline assignment: CDR1 LNHDA and CDR2 SQIVND (reference sequence). J gave up 4 bases and V 5 bases, and 6 bases lay outside the gene matches. The CDR3 runs 15 residues. CDR3 DNA sequence: TGTGCCAGTAGTGGACAGGGGGCGCGTGGAGAGACCCAGTACTTC. This encodes CASSGQGARGETQYF.

This chain links TRBV10-2 with TRBJ2-7; tentatively, D is TRBD1 (5 bases). Per germline, CDR1 WSHSY and CDR2 SAAADI. The length of the CDR3 is 14 residues. V was cut by 4 bases and J by 4 bases, with 14 bases left in between. The CDR3 coding sequence is TGCGCCAGCAGTGTTTTAGGGGCTTTATACGAGCAGTACTTC. It is translated as CASSVLGALYEQYF.

This clone was picked up one time. The chain recombines TRBV30 with TRBJ1-3; 7 bases map to TRBD1. Germline loops: CDR1 GTSNPN, CDR2 SVGIG (reference sequence). This CDR3 has 15 amino acids. J lost 0 bases, V lost 1 base, and 3 bases had no gene match. The CDR3 region has the DNA TGTGCCTGGAGTGCGGACAGGCGCTCTGGAAACACCATATATTTT. Amino acids: CAWSADRRSGNTIYF.

J is TRBJ2-1 and V is TRBV7-2; 7 nucleotides line up with TRBD2. The CDR3 runs 14 residues. Trimming took 2 bases from V and 4 from J; bases not matched to a gene: 2. Germline CDR1 SGHTA, CDR2 FQGNSA. The CDR3 loop is CASSLSGAYNEQFF. DNA for the CDR3: TGTGCCAGCAGCTTAAGCGGGGCTTACAATGAGCAGTTCTTC.

This rearrangement joins TRBV29-1 to TRBJ1-1; the match to TRBD1 covers 11 bases. CDR1 is SQVTM and CDR2 is ANQGSEA in the germline V gene. V was clipped by 6 bases and J by 4 bases; unmatched bases: 4. The CDR3 is made up of 13 amino acids. CDR3 loop: CSVVGQGATEAFF. CDR3 in DNA: TGCAGCGTGGTCGGACAGGGGGCCACTGAAGCTTTCTTT.

The CDR3 DNA follows: TGCGCCAGCAGCCCCCCCGGGACCTACGAGCAGTACTTC. Encoded protein: CASSPPGTYEQYF. The chain recombines TRBV4-1 with TRBJ2-7, with D perhaps matching TRBD2 (5 bases). The ends were cut back, 4 bases at V and 2 bases at J, with 9 bases in the middle. Germline V gene data show CDR1 as MGHRA and CDR2 as YSYEKL. This CDR3 is built from 13 residues.

The gene calls are TRBV19 and TRBJ2-1; 14 nucleotides agree with TRBD2. Trimming took 7 bases from V and 9 from J; bases not matched to a gene: 8. Looked up from germline, CDR1 is LNHDA and CDR2 is SQIVND (reference sequence). The CDR3 contains 15 residues. The CDR3 DNA sequence: TGTGCCAGTAAAGCCGGGACTAGCGGGAGCGGTGAGCAGTTCTTC. This codes for CASKAGTSGSGEQFF. Full variable domain (remainder filled in from reference TRBV19 and TRBJ2-1): DGGITQSPKYLFRKEGQNVTLSCEQNLNHDAMYWYRQDPGQGLRLIYYSQIVNDFQKGDIAEGYSVSREKKESFPLTVTSAQKNPTAFYLCASKAGTSGSGEQFFGPGTRLTVL.

The V gene is TRBV3-1 (or the pseudogene TRBV3-2), the J gene TRBJ2-3; 7 bases line up with TRBD2. The CDR3 has 13 amino acids. V dropped 4 bases and J dropped 3; count of bases not matched to a gene: 1. Germline CDR1 LGHDT, CDR2 YNNKEL (reference sequence). In DNA, the CDR3 is TGTGCCAGCAGCCGGGGGGGTACAGATACGCAGTATTTT. Translating it yields CASSRGGTDTQYF.

This chain links TRBV30 with TRBJ1-2, with D tentatively TRBD1 (5 bases). The CDR3 runs 13 residues. Germline V gives CDR1 GTSNPN, CDR2 SVGIG (reference sequence). Deletions cut 3 bases from V and 4 bases from J, with 12 bases between. DNA for the CDR3: TGTGCCTGGAGAGGAGGGGCGAGCTATGGCTACACCTTC. Its protein product is CAWRGGASYGYTF.

The chain joins TRBV2 to TRBJ2-1; D possibly corresponds to TRBD2 (6 bases). The V gene lost 4 bases and the J gene lost 5 bases, with 21 bases spanning the gap. This CDR3 is built from 17 residues. CDR1 SNHLY and CDR2 FYNNEI come from the germline V gene. The CDR3 loop is CASSASTGTGRHNEQFF. CDR3 bases: TGTGCCAGCAGTGCCTCTACCGGGACTGGACGACACAATGAGCAGTTCTTC.

This rearrangement joins TRBV5-1 to TRBJ1-2, with 8 bases fitting TRBD1. This CDR3 is 15 amino acids long. V shed 3 bases, J shed 4 bases, and the junction held 8 bases outside the gene matches. Germline V lookup: CDR1 SGHRS, CDR2 YFSETQ. The CDR3 spells CASSSLQGGGYGYTF. The CDR3 DNA follows: TGCGCCAGCAGCTCCTTACAGGGGGGCGGCTATGGCTACACCTTC.

The chain carries TRBV24-1 and TRBJ2-1; TRBD2 aligns across 8 bases. Germline V gene lookup returns CDR1 KGHDR and CDR2 SFDVKD. V trimming: 2 bases; J trimming: 9 bases; junction bases outside the gene matches: 11. CDR3 size: 16 residues. The CDR3 is CATSDSIAGPPGEQFF. In nucleotides, the CDR3 is TGTGCCACCAGTGATTCCATAGCGGGACCACCTGGTGAGCAGTTCTTC.

A single count supports this clone. Other nucleotide sequences from this sample produce the same CDR3. The rearrangement uses TRBV29-1 and TRBJ2-2; the match to TRBD1 covers 9 bases. Germline lookup yields CDR1 SQVTM and CDR2 ANQGSEA. Trimming cost V 5 bases and J 1 base; bases outside gene matches: 2. CDR3 length: 14 amino acids. CDR3 nucleotide sequence: TGCAGCGTTCAGGGACAGGGGAACACCGGGGAGCTGTTTTTT. It specifies CSVQGQGNTGELFF.